This T cell receptor (beta chain) was retrieved from a study of response to subunit inactivated influenza vaccine. TCRdb redid the calling of the RT-PCR reads with MiXCR, one entry per CDR3 protein. Counted here are about 500,000 distinct CDR3 sequences, around 7.9% occurring once; the ten biggest clones make up roughly 14%. The sample holds many counts of this clonotype. The CDR3 spans 16 residues. J lost 2 bases, V lost 0 bases, and 2 bases had no gene match. Looked up from germline, CDR1 is SGHRS and CDR2 is YFSETQ. The sequencing here drew on PBMCs from blood, taken less than 30 months after vaccination. The chain links TRBV5-1 to TRBJ2-4; 10 nucleotides agree with TRBD2. The receptor comes from a man between 50 and 70 years old who received an inactivated influenza vaccine. The CDR3 DNA sequence: TGCGCCAGCAGCTTGGGAGCGGGAGGGACCAAAAACATTCAGTACTTC. It specifies CASSLGAGGTKNIQYF.